This T cell receptor beta chain was retrieved from a study of T cells in Graves' hyperthyroidism and ophthalmopathy. As for the study in general: Peripheral blood was taken when the disease was first diagnosed, before any treatment began.

In germline, CDR1 is SGHKS, CDR2 YYEKEE (reference sequence). V lost 3 bases, J lost 3 bases, and 9 bases stayed unmatched. There are 15 residues in the CDR3. Exclusion criteria comprised uncontrolled infection, other autoimmune disease, pregnancy or lactation. Diagnoses were made from clinical symptoms, serum measures (thyroxine and TRAb), thyroid ultrasound and orbital computed tomography. This sample holds PBMCs from 8 to 10 ml fresh peripheral blood. This clonotype was counted many times. RNA transcripts were the template for amplifying TCR beta CDR3 regions. Initially, a first-round RT-PCR of the TCR CDR3 employed the HTBI primer set. From the multiplex PCR reads, TCRdb called clonotypes with MiXCR, one entry per CDR3 protein. In the table there are roughly 290,000 distinct CDR3 sequences, about a sixth of which are singletons.

This TCR was recovered from a woman aged 60 to 75 with Graves' ophthalmopathy. Sequencing used blood. The chain joins TRBV5-5 to TRBJ2-7, with 7 bases aligning to TRBD2. The CDR3: CASSSPSGWIYEQYF. In DNA form, the CDR3 reads TGTGCCAGCAGCTCTCCTAGCGGTTGGATCTACGAGCAGTACTTC.